This entry concerns a single TCR beta chain. This clonotype was seen at least ten times. This clone's antigen is unknown. Base qualities are not provided; no much larger clone lies one nucleotide away. The data belong to a study of T cells in Graves' hyperthyroidism and ophthalmopathy (dated by TCRdb to about 2019). As for the study more broadly: Peripheral blood was sampled at the time of initial diagnosis, prior to any treatment. A discovery cohort of about 96 patients, fewer than 50 with Graves' ophthalmopathy and approximately 55 with stable Graves' hyperthyroidism, was used to find distinguishing TCR V-J signatures. Prospective prediction of ophthalmopathy was tested in an independent validation cohort consisting of 18 to 20 hyperthyroidism patients and around 16 patients who later progressed to ophthalmopathy. The approximately 100 discovery patients were randomly divided into training and test sets at a 7:3 ratio. In roughly six Graves' hyperthyroidism patients, the study also compared T-cell repertoires from thyroid tissue with T-cell repertoires from blood. Following sampling, methimazole starting at 30 mg daily was given to hyperthyroidism patients, and high-dose intravenous methylprednisolone was given to ophthalmopathy patients. The paper describes TCR Vbeta CDR3 sequencing of 120 to 150 peripheral blood samples, made up of under 50 ophthalmopathy patients, around 78 hyperthyroidism patients and 17 progressor patients. Overall study outcomes, separate from this receptor: During validation, the model predicted progression to ophthalmopathy a median of approximately six months ahead of onset, with almost 71% sensitivity and 72.22% specificity. Sample size was not statistically predetermined, and blinding of investigators to group allocation was not performed. Most expanded thyroid clonotypes (frequency above 0.001) were also detected in blood, suggesting blood repertoires may reflect thyroid immune responses. A 13 V-J signature model separated ophthalmopathy from stable hyperthyroidism, with around 88% sensitivity and roughly 84% specificity in cross-validation and 80%/75% in testing.

Stable Graves' hyperthyroidism was defined as the absence of progression to ophthalmopathy over 18 months of follow-up. Hyperthyroidism patients were newly diagnosed, with disease duration under 2 months, and aged 18 to 65 years. The study excluded patients with uncontrolled infections, other autoimmune diseases, pregnancy or lactation. Diagnoses relied on clinical symptoms, serum thyroxine and TRAb, thyroid ultrasound and orbital computed tomography. PBMCs were separated from about 10 ml of fresh peripheral blood using Ficoll-Paque density gradient centrifugation. Trizol reagent was used to extract total RNA, and RNA quality was then checked on an Agilent 2100 Bioanalyzer. TCR beta CDR3 regions were amplified from RNA transcripts. A first-round RT-PCR of the TCR CDR3 used the HTBI primer set with the Qiagen OneStep RT-PCR kit. Libraries were constructed in a second round of multiplex PCR, after which size selection and purification were carried out. Libraries were sequenced paired-end with 100 bp reads on an Illumina HiSeq2000. The study's processing was this. Raw data were processed with SOAPnuke, discarding reads with adapters, uncalled bases, mean Phred below 15, or no exact constant-primer or identifier match. COPE v1.2.5 was used to merge high-quality paired reads, and clonotypes were defined as unique nucleotide sequences. MiTCR v1.1 was used to align clonotypes to the IMGT TRBV, TRBD and TRBJ reference segments. Only V-J combinations with frequency above 0.0001, covering 99% to 99.2% of repertoires, were analysed. A TCS score was defined as the ratio of F50 (clonal expansion) to E x V (chaos), with BLOSUM62-based TCRdist applied between CDR3 peptides within each V-J. Welch's t-statistics and random forest reduced some 510 V-J features to 10 to 15, which were used in a naive Bayes classifier (R e1071). The public sequencing data were trimmed at Q25 with fastp and processed into clonotypes with MiXCR by TCRdb, which kept only in-frame beta chains. Each CDR3 protein appears once, grouped with its most common genes and DNA. The V and J calls reflect TCRdb's pipeline rather than the authors' work. The sample table contains a few hundred thousand distinct CDR3 sequences; only one count was recorded for about 19% of them. The ten largest clones represent 3% to 4.5% of the sample.

The sequence came from a woman aged 18-30 years with Graves' hyperthyroidism. The sample taken for sequencing was blood.

The DNA sequence follows: TGTGCCAGCAGGGGACAGGGGGCACTTCAGCCCCAGCATTTT. The encoded protein is CASRGQGALQPQHF. The V and J segments used are TRBV12-3 or TRBV12-4 and TRBJ1-5; TRBD1 fits 12 bases in the junction. From its cysteine to its phenylalanine, the CDR3 spans 14 amino acids. The kept DNA is CDR3 alone, 42 bases in frame from the first base. From V the trimming removes 6 bases and from J it removes 6 bases, while the gene matches leave 3 bases of the junction unaccounted for.